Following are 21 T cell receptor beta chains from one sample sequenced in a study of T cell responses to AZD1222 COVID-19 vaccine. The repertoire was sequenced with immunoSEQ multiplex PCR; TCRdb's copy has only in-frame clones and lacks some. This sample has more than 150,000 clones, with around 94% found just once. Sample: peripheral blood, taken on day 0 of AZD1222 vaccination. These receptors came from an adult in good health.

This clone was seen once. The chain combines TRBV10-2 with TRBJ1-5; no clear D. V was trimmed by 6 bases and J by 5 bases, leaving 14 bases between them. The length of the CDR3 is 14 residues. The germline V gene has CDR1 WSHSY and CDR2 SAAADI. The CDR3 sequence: CASSLTQGDQPQHF. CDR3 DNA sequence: TGCGCCAGCAGCCTCACCCAAGGCGATCAGCCCCAGCATTTT.

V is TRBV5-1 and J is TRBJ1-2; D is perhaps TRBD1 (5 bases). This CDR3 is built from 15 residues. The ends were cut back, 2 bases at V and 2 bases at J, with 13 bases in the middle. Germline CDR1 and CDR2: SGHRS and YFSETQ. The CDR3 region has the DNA TGCGCCAGCAGCTTTCGGGGGGACGACAACTATGGCTACACCTTC. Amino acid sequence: CASSFRGDDNYGYTF.

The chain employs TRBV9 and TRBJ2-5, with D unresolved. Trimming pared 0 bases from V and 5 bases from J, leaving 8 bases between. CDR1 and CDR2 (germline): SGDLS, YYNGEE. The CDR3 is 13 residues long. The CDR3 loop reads CASSVDALETQYF. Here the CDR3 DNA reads TGTGCCAGCAGCGTAGACGCGCTGGAGACCCAGTACTTC.

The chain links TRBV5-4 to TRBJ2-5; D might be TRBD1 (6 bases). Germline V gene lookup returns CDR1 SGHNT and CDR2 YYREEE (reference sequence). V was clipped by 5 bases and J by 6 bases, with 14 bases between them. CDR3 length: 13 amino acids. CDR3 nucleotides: TGTGCCAGCAGTTCCCCAGGGGAAAAGACCCAGTACTTC. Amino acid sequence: CASSSPGEKTQYF.

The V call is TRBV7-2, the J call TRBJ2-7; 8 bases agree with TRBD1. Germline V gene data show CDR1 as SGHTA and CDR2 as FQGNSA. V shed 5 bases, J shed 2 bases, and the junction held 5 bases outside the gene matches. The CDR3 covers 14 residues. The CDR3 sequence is CASSPPDRAYEQYV. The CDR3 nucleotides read TGTGCCAGCAGCCCCCCGGACAGGGCCTACGAGCAGTACGTC.

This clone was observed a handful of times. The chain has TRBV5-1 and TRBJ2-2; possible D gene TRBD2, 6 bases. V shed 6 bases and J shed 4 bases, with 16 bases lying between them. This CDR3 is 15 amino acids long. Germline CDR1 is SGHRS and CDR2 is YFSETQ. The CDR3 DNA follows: TGCGCCAGCAAAGGGCTAGCGTCTCCCACCGGGGAGCTGTTTTTT. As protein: CASKGLASPTGELFF.

This CDR3 reads CASSRDRVFAEAFF. The CDR3 DNA follows: TGTGCCAGCAGTCGGGACAGGGTTTTCGCTGAAGCTTTCTTT. This rearrangement joins TRBV7-2 to TRBJ1-1; 9 bases agree with TRBD1. Germline V lookup: CDR1 SGHTA, CDR2 FQGNSA. J was trimmed by 6 bases and V by 6 bases; bases with no gene match: 8. This CDR3 has 14 residues.

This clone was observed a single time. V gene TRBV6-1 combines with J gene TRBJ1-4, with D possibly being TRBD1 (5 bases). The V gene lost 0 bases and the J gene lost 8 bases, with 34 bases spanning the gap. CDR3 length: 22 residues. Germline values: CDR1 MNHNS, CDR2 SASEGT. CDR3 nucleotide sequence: TGTGCCAGCAGTGAAGCGCTTCGAGTTTACACCGGGGGAGGTCGAGGGAGGGAAAAACTGTTTTTT. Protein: CASSEALRVYTGGGRGREKLFF.

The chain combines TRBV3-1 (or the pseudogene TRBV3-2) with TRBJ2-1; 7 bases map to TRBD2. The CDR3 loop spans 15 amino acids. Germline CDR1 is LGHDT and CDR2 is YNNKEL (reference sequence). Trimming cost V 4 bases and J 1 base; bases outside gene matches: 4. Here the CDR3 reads CASSRGGGSYNEQFF. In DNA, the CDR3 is TGTGCCAGCAGCCGGGGCGGGGGTTCCTACAATGAGCAGTTCTTC.

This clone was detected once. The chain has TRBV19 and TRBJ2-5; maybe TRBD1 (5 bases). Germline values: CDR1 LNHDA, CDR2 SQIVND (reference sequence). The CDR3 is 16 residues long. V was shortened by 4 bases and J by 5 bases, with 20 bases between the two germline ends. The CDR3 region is CASSKTQDTSGETQYF. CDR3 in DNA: TGTGCCAGTAGTAAGACCCAGGACACCTCTGGGGAGACCCAGTACTTC.

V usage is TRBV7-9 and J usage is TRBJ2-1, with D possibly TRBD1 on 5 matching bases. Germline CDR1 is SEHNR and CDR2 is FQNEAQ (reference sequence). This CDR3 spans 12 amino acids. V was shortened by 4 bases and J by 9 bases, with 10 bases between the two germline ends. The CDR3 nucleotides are TGTGCCAGCAGCTCGCAGCAGGGTGAGCAGTTCTTC. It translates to CASSSQQGEQFF.

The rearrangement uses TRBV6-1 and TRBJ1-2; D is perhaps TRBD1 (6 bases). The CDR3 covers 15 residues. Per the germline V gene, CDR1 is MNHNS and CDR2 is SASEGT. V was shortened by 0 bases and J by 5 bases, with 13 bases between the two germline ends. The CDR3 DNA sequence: TGTGCCAGCAGTGAAGCAGGACAGAGCGATTATGGCTACACCTTC. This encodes CASSEAGQSDYGYTF.

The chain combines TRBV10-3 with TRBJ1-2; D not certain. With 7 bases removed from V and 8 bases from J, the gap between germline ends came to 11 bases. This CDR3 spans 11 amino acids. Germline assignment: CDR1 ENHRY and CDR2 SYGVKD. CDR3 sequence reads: CAIKNLGGYTF. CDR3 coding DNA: TGTGCCATCAAAAATTTGGGGGGCTACACCTTC.

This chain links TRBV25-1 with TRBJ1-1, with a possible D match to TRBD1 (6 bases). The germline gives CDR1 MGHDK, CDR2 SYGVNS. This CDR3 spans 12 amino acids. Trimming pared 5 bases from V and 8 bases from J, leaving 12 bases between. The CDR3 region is CASSMTGPEAFF. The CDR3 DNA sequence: TGTGCCAGCAGTATGACAGGTCCGGAAGCTTTCTTT.

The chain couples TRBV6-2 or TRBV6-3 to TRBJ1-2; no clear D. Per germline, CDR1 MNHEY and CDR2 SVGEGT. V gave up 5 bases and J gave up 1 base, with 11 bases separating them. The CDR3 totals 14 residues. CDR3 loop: CASSAPPDNYGYTF. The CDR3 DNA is TGTGCCAGCAGTGCCCCTCCTGATAACTATGGCTACACCTTC.

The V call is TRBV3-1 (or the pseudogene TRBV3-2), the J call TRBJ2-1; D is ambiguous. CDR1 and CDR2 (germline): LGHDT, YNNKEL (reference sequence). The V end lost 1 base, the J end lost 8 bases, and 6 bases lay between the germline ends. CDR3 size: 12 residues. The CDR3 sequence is CASSQGVYEQFF. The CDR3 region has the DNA TGTGCCAGCAGCCAAGGGGTTTATGAGCAGTTCTTC.

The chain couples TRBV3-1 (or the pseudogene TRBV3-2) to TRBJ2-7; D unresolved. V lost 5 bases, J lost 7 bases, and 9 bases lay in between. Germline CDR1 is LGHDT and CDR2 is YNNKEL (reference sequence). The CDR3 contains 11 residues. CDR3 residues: CASSTPGEQYF. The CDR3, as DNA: TGTGCCAGCAGCACCCCAGGAGAGCAGTACTTC.

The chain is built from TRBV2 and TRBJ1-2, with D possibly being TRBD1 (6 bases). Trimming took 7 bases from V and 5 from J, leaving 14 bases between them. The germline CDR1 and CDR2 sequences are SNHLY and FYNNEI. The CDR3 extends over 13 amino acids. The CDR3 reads CASTLKRGYGYTF. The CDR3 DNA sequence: TGTGCCAGCACCCTTAAGAGGGGGTATGGCTACACCTTC.

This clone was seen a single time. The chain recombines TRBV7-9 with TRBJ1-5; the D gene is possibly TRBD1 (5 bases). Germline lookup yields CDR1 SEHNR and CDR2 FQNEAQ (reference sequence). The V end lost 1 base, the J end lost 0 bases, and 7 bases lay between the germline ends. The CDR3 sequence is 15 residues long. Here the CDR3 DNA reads TGTGCCAGCAGCTTAGAGGGGCATAGCAATCAGCCCCAGCATTTT. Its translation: CASSLEGHSNQPQHF.

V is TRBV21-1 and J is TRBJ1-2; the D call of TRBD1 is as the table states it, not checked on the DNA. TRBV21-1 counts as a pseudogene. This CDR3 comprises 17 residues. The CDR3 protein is CASSKKGQTGGGPGYTF. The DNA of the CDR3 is TGTGCCAGCAGCAAAAAAGGCCAGACGGGTGGGGGCCCTGGCTACACCTTC.

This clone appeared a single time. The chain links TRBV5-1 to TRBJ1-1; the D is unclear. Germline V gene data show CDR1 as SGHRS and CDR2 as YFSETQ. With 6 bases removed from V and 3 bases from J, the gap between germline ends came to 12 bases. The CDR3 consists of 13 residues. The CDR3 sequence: CASKTQRDTEAFF. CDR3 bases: TGCGCCAGCAAAACGCAGAGGGACACTGAAGCTTTCTTT.